This T cell receptor (beta chain) was retrieved from a study of blood T cell repertoires in COVID-19. Study-level information: Samples representing acute and convalescent COVID-19 were sourced from the United States, Italy and Spain.

The CDR3 extends over 15 amino acids. Germline V gene data show CDR1 as MNHEY and CDR2 as SMNVEV (reference sequence). V gave up 2 bases and J gave up 7 bases; unmatched junction bases: 3. Original analysis: For nucleated cells, counts were estimated from reference gene primer amplification. Repertoires were generated with immunoSEQ multiplex PCR, while TCRdb's copy carries only in-frame clones and drops some. That table furnishes V, J and clone size, whereas the DNA furnished D and trimming. The table shows 62,000 or so clones, with 86% occurring only once. The sample was peripheral blood. The chain employs TRBV27 and TRBJ1-6; 9 nucleotides agree with TRBD1. The sequence was collected from an older woman with acute or convalescent COVID-19. CDR3 sequence (DNA): TGTGCCAGCAGTTTAGAAGACAGGGGGAATTCACCCCTCCACTTT. It specifies CASSLEDRGNSPLHF.